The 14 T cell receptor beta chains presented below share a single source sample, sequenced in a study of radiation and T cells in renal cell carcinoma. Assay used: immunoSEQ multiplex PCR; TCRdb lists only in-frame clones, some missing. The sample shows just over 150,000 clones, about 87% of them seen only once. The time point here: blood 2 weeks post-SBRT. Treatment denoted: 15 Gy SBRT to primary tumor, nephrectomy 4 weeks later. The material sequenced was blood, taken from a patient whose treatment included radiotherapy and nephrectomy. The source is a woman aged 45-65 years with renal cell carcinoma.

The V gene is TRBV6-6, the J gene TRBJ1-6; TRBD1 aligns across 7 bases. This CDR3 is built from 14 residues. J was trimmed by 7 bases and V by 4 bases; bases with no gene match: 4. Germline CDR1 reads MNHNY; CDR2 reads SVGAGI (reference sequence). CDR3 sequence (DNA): TGTGCCAGCAGTTGGGACAGAGGGAATTCACCCCTCCACTTT. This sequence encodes CASSWDRGNSPLHF.

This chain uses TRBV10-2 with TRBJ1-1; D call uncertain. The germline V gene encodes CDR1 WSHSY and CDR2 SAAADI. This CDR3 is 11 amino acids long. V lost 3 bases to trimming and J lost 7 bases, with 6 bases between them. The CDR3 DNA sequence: TGCGCCAGCAGTGATCTCAATGAAGCTTTCTTT. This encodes CASSDLNEAFF.

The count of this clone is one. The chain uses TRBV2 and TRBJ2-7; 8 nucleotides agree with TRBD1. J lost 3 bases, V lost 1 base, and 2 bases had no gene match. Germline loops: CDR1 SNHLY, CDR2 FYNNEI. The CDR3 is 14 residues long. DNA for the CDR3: TGTGCCAGCAGTGAAGGGACAGGGTACTACGAGCAGTACTTC. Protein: CASSEGTGYYEQYF.

Here the CDR3 reads CASSPTVLTEAFF. Here the CDR3 DNA reads TGTGCCAGCAGCCCTACAGTACTCACTGAAGCTTTCTTT. V gene TRBV7-2 combines with J gene TRBJ1-1; D gene uncertain. The CDR3 length is 13 residues. V lost 5 bases and J 4 bases, leaving 11 bases between the germline ends. Per the germline V gene, CDR1 is SGHTA and CDR2 is FQGNSA. The full variable domain, with the rest looked up from reference TRBV7-2 and TRBJ1-1, is GAGVSQSPSNKVTEKGKDVELRCDPISGHTALYWYRQSLGQGLEFLIYFQGNSAPDKSGLPSDRFSAERTGGSVSTLTIQRTQQEDSAVYLCASSPTVLTEAFFGQGTRLTVV.

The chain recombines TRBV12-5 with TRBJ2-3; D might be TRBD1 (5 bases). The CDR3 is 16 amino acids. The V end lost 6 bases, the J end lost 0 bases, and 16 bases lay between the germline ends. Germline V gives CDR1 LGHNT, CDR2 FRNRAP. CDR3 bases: TGTGCTAGTGGCTCAGACAGCTTTCCTAGCACAGATACGCAGTATTTT. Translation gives CASGSDSFPSTDTQYF.

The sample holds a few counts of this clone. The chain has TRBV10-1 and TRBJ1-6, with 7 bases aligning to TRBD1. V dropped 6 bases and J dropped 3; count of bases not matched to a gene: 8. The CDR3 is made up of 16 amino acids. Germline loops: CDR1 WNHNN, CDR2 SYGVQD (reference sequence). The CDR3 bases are TGCGCCAGCAGAACGAAGGGGGCCCGCTATAATTCACCCCTCCACTTT. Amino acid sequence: CASRTKGARYNSPLHF.

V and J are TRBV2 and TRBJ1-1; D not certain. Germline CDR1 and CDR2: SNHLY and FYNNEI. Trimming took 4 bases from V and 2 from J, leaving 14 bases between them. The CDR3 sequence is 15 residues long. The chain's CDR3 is CASSAPARRNTEAFF. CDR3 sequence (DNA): TGTGCCAGCAGTGCCCCTGCGCGGAGAAACACTGAAGCTTTCTTT. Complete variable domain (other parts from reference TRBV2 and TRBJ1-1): EPEVTQTPSHQVTQMGQEVILRCVPISNHLYFYWYRQILGQKVEFLVSFYNNEISEKSEIFDDQFSVERPDGSNFTLKIRSTKLEDSAMYFCASSAPARRNTEAFFGQGTRLTVV.

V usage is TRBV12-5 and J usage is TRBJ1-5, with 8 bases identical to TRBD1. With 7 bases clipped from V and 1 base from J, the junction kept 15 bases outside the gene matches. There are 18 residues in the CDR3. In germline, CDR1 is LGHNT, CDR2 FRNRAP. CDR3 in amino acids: CASAIILTGGWSNQPQHF. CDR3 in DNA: TGTGCTAGTGCCATCATCCTTACAGGGGGTTGGAGCAATCAGCCCCAGCATTTT.

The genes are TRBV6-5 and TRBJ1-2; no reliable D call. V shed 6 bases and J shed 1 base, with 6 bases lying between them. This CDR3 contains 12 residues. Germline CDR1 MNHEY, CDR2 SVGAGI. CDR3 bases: TGTGCCAGCAGCCAATATAACTATGGCTACACCTTC. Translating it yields CASSQYNYGYTF.

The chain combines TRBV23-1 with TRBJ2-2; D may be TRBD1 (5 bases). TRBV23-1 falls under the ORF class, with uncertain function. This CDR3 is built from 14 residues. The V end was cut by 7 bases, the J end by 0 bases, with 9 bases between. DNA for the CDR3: TGCGCCAGCATCCGACAGCCGAACACCGGGGAGCTGTTTTTT. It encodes CASIRQPNTGELFF.

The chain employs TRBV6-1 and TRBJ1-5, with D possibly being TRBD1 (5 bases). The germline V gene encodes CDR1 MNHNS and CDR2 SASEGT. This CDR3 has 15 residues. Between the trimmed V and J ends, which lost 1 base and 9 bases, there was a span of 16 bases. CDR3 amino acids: CASSEVEGMAWPQHF. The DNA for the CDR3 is TGTGCCAGCAGTGAAGTGGAGGGGATGGCTTGGCCCCAGCATTTT.

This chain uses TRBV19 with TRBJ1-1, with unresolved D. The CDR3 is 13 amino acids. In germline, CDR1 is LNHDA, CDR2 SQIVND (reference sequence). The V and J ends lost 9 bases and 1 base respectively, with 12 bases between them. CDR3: CASLDWGNTEAFF. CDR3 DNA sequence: TGTGCCAGCCTAGACTGGGGGAACACTGAAGCTTTCTTT.

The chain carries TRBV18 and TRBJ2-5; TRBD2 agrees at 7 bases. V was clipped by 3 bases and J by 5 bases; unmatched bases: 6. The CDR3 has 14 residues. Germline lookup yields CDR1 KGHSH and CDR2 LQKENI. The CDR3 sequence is CASSPGTIGETQYF. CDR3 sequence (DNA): TGTGCCAGCTCACCCGGGACTATAGGGGAGACCCAGTACTTC.

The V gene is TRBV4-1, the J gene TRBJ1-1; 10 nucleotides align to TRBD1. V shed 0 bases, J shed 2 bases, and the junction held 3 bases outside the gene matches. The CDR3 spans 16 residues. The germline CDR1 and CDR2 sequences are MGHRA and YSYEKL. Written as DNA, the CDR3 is TGCGCCAGCAGCCAAGACGACAGGGGGCCTAACACTGAAGCTTTCTTT. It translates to CASSQDDRGPNTEAFF.